The 20 T cell receptor beta chains below come from one sample, sequenced in a study of CD8+CD57+ T cells in acquired aplastic anemia. Genomic DNA templated the TCR beta VDJ and CDR3 profiling. TCRdb fed the reads into MiXCR, producing one record per CDR3 protein. The data show 200,000 to 250,000 distinct CDR3 sequences, with approximately 65% seen just once and roughly 64% held by the top ten. Sequencing was done on patients that had shown CD8+CD57+ cell expansion by flow cytometry. The sequenced sample consisted of sorted CD4+, CD8+, or CD8+CD57+ T cells (not recorded which) from PBMCs. These receptors were collected from a human donor with aplastic anemia.

The J gene is TRBJ2-7, the V gene TRBV2, with 9 bases lining up with TRBD1. Germline CDR1 SNHLY, CDR2 FYNNEI. The CDR3 runs to 16 residues. V was pared by 6 bases and J by 2 bases, with 11 bases of the junction left unmatched. The CDR3 sequence: CASSQASGTGPYEQYF. CDR3 bases: TGTGCCAGCAGCCAAGCCTCCGGGACAGGGCCCTACGAGCAGTACTTC. The whole variable domain, filled in from reference TRBV2 and TRBJ2-7, reads EPEVTQTPSHQVTQMGQEVILRCVPISNHLYFYWYRQILGQKVEFLVSFYNNEISEKSEIFDDQFSVERPDGSNFTLKIRSTKLEDSAMYFCASSQASGTGPYEQYFGPGTRLTVT.

The chain combines TRBV10-3 with TRBJ1-6, with D possibly matching TRBD1 (6 bases). The CDR3 contains 14 residues. V lost 8 bases, J lost 5 bases, and 13 bases lay in between. CDR1 ENHRY and CDR2 SYGVKD come from the germline V gene. The DNA for the CDR3 is TGTGCCATCCGAGAGGGGGGGAATAATTCACCCCTCCACTTT. It codes for CAIREGGNNSPLHF.

V is TRBV25-1 and J is TRBJ2-3; a weak D match, TRBD2 (6 bases). The CDR3 contains 16 residues. CDR1 is MGHDK, CDR2 SYGVNS, per germline. Trimming pared 5 bases from V and 2 bases from J, leaving 17 bases between. In nucleotides, the CDR3 is TGTGCCAGCAGTATTTTAGGACGGGAGCACACAGATACGCAGTATTTT. This sequence encodes CASSILGREHTDTQYF.

This clonotype was observed a few times. The CDR3 here is CSVETAPYEQYF. Written as DNA, the CDR3 is TGCAGCGTTGAAACAGCTCCGTACGAGCAGTACTTC. The chain uses TRBV29-1 and TRBJ2-7, with D uncertain. This CDR3 region has 12 residues. Looked up from germline, CDR1 is SQVTM and CDR2 is ANQGSEA. The ends were cut back, 2 bases at V and 4 bases at J, with 9 bases in the middle.

The rearrangement links TRBV7-3 to TRBJ2-1, with a possible D match to TRBD2 (6 bases). Germline V lookup: CDR1 SGHTA, CDR2 FQGTGA. The ends were cut back, 4 bases at V and 8 bases at J, with 12 bases in the middle. The CDR3 is 13 residues long. CDR3 in DNA: TGTGCCAGCAGCTCCTCGAGCGGGTATGAGCAGTTCTTC. Protein: CASSSSSGYEQFF.

Only a few counts were recorded for this clonotype. The chain joins TRBV7-9 to TRBJ2-1; D is undetermined. The J call is in doubt because the DNA end fits TRBJ2-7 better. This CDR3 is built from 15 residues. CDR1 is SEHNR, CDR2 FQNEAQ, per germline (reference sequence). This CDR3 is CASSSTPEVTYEQYF. In DNA form, the CDR3 reads TGTGCCAGCAGCTCGACCCCCGAGGTGACCTACGAGCAGTACTTC.

The chain uses TRBV2 and TRBJ1-2; no firm D call. Trimming shortened V by 6 bases and J by 2 bases, and 13 bases separated the two germline ends. Germline assignment: CDR1 SNHLY and CDR2 FYNNEI. This CDR3 is 14 amino acids long. The DNA of the CDR3 is TGTGCCAGCAGACAAGGGTTGCTCAACTATGGCTACACCTTC. This gives the protein CASRQGLLNYGYTF.

A few counts support this clonotype. The J gene is TRBJ2-7, the V gene TRBV20-1, with TRBD1 matching 9 bases. This CDR3 comprises 12 residues. In germline, CDR1 is DFQATT, CDR2 SNEGSKA (reference sequence). V was clipped by 5 bases and J by 5 bases; unmatched bases: 4. The CDR3 sequence: CSAYRGQDEQYF. CDR3 nucleotides: TGCAGTGCTTACAGGGGGCAGGACGAGCAGTACTTC.

The chain joins TRBV7-3 to TRBJ2-7; 7 bases agree with TRBD1. Germline V lookup: CDR1 SGHTA, CDR2 FQGTGA. This CDR3 has 13 residues. The V and J ends lost 3 bases and 6 bases, in that order; junction bases with no gene match: 5. CDR3 DNA sequence: TGTGCCAGCAGCTTCGGACAGGTAGCCGAGCAGTACTTC. Amino acid sequence: CASSFGQVAEQYF.

The gene calls are TRBV2 and TRBJ2-3; D gene unclear. Germline CDR1 reads SNHLY; CDR2 reads FYNNEI. The CDR3 is made up of 10 amino acids. The ends were cut back, 6 bases at V and 10 bases at J, with 8 bases in the middle. CDR3 protein: CASSAGSQYF. For the CDR3, the DNA is TGTGCCAGCAGCGCCGGCTCGCAGTATTTT.

This clonotype came up many times. The chain joins TRBV9 to TRBJ2-1; 7 bases map to TRBD1. CDR3 length: 12 amino acids. V lost 6 bases, J lost 6 bases, and 3 bases stayed unmatched. Germline loops: CDR1 SGDLS, CDR2 YYNGEE. In DNA form, the CDR3 reads TGTGCCAGCACCCCAGGGGGCAATGAGCAGTTCTTC. This codes for CASTPGGNEQFF.

The chain is built from TRBV5-6 and TRBJ1-1; 9 bases match TRBD1. After removal of 7 bases from V and 4 bases from J, the junction contained 8 bases not matched to a gene. The CDR3 totals 14 residues. Germline V gene data show CDR1 as SGHDT and CDR2 as YYEEEE. The CDR3 loop is CASAGTGKSTEAFF. CDR3 in DNA: TGTGCCAGCGCCGGGACAGGGAAGAGCACTGAAGCTTTCTTT.

CDR3 in amino acids: CASSFRQGRIETQYF. For the CDR3, the DNA is TGTGCCAGCAGCTTCCGCCAGGGGCGAATAGAGACCCAGTACTTC. This sequence joins TRBV7-9 and TRBJ2-5, with D maybe TRBD1 (6 bases). Trimming pared 3 bases from V and 4 bases from J, leaving 15 bases between. The CDR3 runs to 15 residues. Germline CDR1 and CDR2: SEHNR and FQNEAQ (reference sequence).

The rearrangement links TRBV7-9 to TRBJ2-5, with D possibly being TRBD1 or TRBD2 (6 bases each). Trimming took 6 bases from V and 2 from J, leaving 16 bases between them. The CDR3 contains 15 residues. Per germline, CDR1 SEHNR and CDR2 FQNEAQ (reference sequence). The DNA for the CDR3 is TGTGCCAGCAGAAAGGGGCAGGGGAGGCAAGAGACCCAGTACTTC. This codes for CASRKGQGRQETQYF.

The V gene is TRBV4-1, the J gene TRBJ1-4; D ambiguous. The ends were cut back, 6 bases at V and 8 bases at J, with 4 bases in the middle. Germline CDR1 reads MGHRA; CDR2 reads YSYEKL. The CDR3 is 10 residues long. The CDR3 DNA reads as TGCGCCAGCAGGCACGAAAAACTGTTTTTT. Translating gives CASRHEKLFF.

The rearrangement uses TRBV15 and TRBJ2-7, with TRBD1 identical over 7 bases. Trimming cost V 3 bases and J 4 bases; bases outside gene matches: 15. Germline-derived CDR1 and CDR2 are LNHNV and YYDKDF (reference sequence). CDR3 length: 17 residues. CDR3 nucleotide sequence: TGTGCCACCAGCAGCTGGGCCGGGACAGCGGTGGTGTACGAGCAGTACTTC. This gives the protein CATSSWAGTAVVYEQYF.

The chain carries TRBV4-1 and TRBJ1-1, with D possibly being TRBD1 (5 bases). This CDR3 contains 15 residues. Trimming cost V 4 bases and J 4 bases, with 16 bases left between them. Per germline, CDR1 MGHRA and CDR2 YSYEKL. The CDR3 region has the DNA TGCGCCAGCAGCCGCTCGGGACCGATGAGCACTGAAGCTTTCTTT. Translated: CASSRSGPMSTEAFF.

This clonotype was recorded a few times. The chain carries TRBV7-2 and TRBJ2-7; D assignment may be TRBD1 or TRBD2 (5 bases each). Between the trimmed V and J ends, which lost 4 bases and 9 bases, there was a span of 13 bases. The CDR3 has 12 amino acids. CDR1 SGHTA and CDR2 FQGNSA come from the germline V gene. CDR3 nucleotides: TGTGCCAGCAGCTCGAGGGGAAGAGGGCAGTACTTC. Translation: CASSSRGRGQYF.

This chain uses TRBV24-1 with TRBJ2-5, with 10 bases matching TRBD1. CDR1 is KGHDR, CDR2 SFDVKD, per germline. V lost 1 base and J lost 5; bases outside the gene matches: 6. CDR3 length: 16 amino acids. The CDR3 bases are TGTGCCACCAGTGATTTTGGGGACAGGGGAGCGGAGACCCAGTACTTC. This sequence encodes CATSDFGDRGAETQYF.

This chain's CDR3 is CATSDLGVGANEQFF. DNA for the CDR3: TGTGCCACCAGTGATTTGGGGGTCGGTGCCAATGAGCAGTTCTTC. The chain carries TRBV24-1 and TRBJ2-1; D is uncertain. Germline CDR1 is KGHDR and CDR2 is SFDVKD. Trimming removed 0 bases at V and 6 bases at J, with 11 bases between. This CDR3 is 15 amino acids long.